A selection of T cell receptor beta chains follows, all from one sample in a study of T-cell reconstitution after alpha-beta-depleted transplantation in children. TCRdb analysed the PCR reads with MiXCR anew, one entry per CDR3 protein. The repertoire includes 130,000 or so distinct CDR3 sequences, about 9.5% of them detected once, and 24% sits in the top ten. The specimen was PBMCs, mostly from graft donor cells, collected 180 days after TCRalphabeta/CD19-depleted stem cell transplant. The receptor source for this set is a girl under three years old who had a stem cell transplant for combined immunodeficiency, so the T cells may come from the graft donor. Each CDR3 is given with its conserved first and last residue. Each record gives: V gene, CDR3 protein.

V gene: TRBV2
CDR3 protein: CASSGPGTYEQYF

V gene: TRBV6-2/TRBV6-3
CDR3 protein: CASSYNPFGTQYF

V gene: TRBV9
CDR3 protein: CASGRITDTQYF

V gene: TRBV10-3
CDR3 protein: CAISDGTVEKLFF

V gene: TRBV29-1
CDR3 protein: CSALFRGGLSFGYTF

V gene: TRBV7-3
CDR3 protein: CASSPTGGTDTQYF

V gene: TRBV10-3
CDR3 protein: CAIRDTGIAGELFF

V gene: TRBV3-1
CDR3 protein: CASGLTTDTQYF

V gene: TRBV10-3
CDR3 protein: CAISADNYEQYF

V gene: TRBV29-1
CDR3 protein: CSVASGRETQYF

V gene: TRBV9
CDR3 protein: CASSALSGRAGDTQYF

V gene: TRBV20-1
CDR3 protein: CSATGPSGGGEQYF

V gene: TRBV20-1
CDR3 protein: CSARELRDRDTDTQYF

V gene: TRBV12-3/TRBV12-4
CDR3 protein: CASSLSGQETQYF